The sequence of this T cell receptor beta chain was determined in a study of neurological immune-mediated disorders. Use was made of under 1.1 million CD4+ or CD8+ T cells in sorted libraries. The CDR3 is 13 residues long. Germline V gene sequence: CDR1 SEHNR, CDR2 FQNEAQ (reference sequence). Trimming took 5 bases from V and 7 from J; bases not matched to a gene: 4. This clonotype has a count of ten or more. The cDNA was generated by 5'RACE with 10-nucleotide random UMIs. TCRdb processed the 5' RACE reads anew with MiXCR; each CDR3 protein has one entry. Altogether more than 30,000 distinct CDR3 sequences are present, about 4% being singletons, with the ten largest covering 20% to 25%.

The sequenced sample consisted of CD4+ T cells from blood. This TCR derives from a woman between 40 and 50 years old in good health. The V and J genes are TRBV7-9 and TRBJ1-5; 8 bases agree with TRBD1. The DNA for the CDR3 is TGTGCCAGCAGCGGACAGGGTTGGCAGCCCCAGCATTTT. Translated, it gives CASSGQGWQPQHF.